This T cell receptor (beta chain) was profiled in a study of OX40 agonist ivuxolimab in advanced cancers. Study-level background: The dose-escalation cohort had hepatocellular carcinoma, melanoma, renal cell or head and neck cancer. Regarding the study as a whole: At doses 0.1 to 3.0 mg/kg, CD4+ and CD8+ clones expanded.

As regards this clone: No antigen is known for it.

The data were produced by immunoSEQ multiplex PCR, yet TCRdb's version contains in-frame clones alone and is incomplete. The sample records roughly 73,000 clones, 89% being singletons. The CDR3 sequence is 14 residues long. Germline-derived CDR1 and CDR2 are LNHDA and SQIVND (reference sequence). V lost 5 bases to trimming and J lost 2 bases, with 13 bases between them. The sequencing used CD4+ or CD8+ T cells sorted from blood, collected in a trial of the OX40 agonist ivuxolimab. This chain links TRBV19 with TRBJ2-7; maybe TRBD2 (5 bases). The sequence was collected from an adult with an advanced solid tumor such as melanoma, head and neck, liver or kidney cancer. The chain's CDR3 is CASSEGGWAYEQYF. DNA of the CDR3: TGTGCCAGTAGTGAGGGCGGATGGGCCTACGAGCAGTACTTC.